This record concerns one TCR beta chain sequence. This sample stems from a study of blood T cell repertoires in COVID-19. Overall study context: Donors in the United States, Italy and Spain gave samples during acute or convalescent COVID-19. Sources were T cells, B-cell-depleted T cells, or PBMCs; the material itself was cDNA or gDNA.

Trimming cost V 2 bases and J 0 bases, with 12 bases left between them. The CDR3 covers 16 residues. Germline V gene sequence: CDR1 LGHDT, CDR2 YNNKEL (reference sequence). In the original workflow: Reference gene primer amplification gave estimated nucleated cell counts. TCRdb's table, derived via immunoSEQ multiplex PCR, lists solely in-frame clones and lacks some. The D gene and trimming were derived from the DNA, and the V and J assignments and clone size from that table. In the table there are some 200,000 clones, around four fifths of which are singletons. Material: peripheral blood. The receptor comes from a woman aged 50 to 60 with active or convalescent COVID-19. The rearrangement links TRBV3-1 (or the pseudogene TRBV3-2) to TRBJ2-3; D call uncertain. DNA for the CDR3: TGTGCCAGCAGCCAAAAAAGAGCCCGGAGCACAGATACGCAGTATTTT. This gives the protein CASSQKRARSTDTQYF.